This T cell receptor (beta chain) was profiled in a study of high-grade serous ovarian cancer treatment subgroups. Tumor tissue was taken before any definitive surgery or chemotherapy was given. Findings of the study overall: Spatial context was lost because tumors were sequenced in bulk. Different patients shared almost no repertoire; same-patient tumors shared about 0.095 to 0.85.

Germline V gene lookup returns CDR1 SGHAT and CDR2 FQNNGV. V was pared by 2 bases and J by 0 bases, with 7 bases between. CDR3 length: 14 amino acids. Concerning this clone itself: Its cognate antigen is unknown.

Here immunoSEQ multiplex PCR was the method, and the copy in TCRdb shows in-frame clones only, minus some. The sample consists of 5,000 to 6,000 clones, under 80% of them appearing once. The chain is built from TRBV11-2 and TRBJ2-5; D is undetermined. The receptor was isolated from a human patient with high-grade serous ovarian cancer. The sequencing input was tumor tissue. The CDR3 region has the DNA TGTGCCAGCAGCTTAAGACGGAACCAAGAGACCCAGTACTTC. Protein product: CASSLRRNQETQYF.